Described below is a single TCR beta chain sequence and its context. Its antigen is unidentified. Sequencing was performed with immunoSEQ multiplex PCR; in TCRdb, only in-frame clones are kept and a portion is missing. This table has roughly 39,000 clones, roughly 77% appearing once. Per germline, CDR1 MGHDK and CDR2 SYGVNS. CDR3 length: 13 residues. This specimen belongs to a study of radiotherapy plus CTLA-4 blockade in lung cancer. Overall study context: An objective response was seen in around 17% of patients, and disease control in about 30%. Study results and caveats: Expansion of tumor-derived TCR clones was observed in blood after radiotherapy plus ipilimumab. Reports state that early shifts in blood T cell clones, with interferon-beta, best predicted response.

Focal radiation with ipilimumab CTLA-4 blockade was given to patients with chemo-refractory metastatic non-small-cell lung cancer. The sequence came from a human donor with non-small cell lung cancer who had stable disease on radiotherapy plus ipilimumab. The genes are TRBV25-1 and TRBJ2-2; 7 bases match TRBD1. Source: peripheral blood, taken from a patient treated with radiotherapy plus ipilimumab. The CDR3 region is CGTKDRRAGELFF. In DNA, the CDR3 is TGTGGAACAAAGGACAGGCGAGCCGGGGAGCTGTTTTTT.